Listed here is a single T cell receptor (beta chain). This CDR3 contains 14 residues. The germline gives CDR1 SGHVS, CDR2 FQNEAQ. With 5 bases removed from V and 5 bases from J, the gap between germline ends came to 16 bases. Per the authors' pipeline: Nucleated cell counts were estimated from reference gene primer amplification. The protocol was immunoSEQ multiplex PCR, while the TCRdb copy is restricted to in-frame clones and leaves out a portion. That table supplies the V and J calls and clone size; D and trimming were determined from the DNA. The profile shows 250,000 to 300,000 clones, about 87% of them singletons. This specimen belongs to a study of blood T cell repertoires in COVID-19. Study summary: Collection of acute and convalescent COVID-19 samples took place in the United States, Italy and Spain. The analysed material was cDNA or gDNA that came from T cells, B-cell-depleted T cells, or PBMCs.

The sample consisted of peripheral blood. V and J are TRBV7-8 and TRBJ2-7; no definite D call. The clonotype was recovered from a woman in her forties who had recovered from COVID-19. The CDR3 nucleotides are TGTGCCAGCAGCCTCCAGGCCCAGGCCCACGAGCAGTACTTC. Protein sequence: CASSLQAQAHEQYF.